This T cell receptor (beta chain) stems from a study of blood T cell repertoires in COVID-19. Method: immunoSEQ multiplex PCR; TCRdb's copy keeps in-frame clones and lacks some. In the table there are roughly 260,000 clones, around 85% of which are singletons. CDR3 size: 15 residues. J lost 2 bases, V lost 3 bases, and 8 bases had no gene match. Per the germline V gene, CDR1 is GTSNPN and CDR2 is SVGIG (reference sequence). This TCR was recovered from a woman in her thirties or forties with active or convalescent COVID-19. The rearrangement uses TRBV30 and TRBJ2-7; 9 positions agree with TRBD1. Sequenced sample: peripheral blood. The CDR3, as DNA: TGTGCCTGGAGCCTACGGGACAGGGTGACCTACGAGCAGTACTTC. Translating it yields CAWSLRDRVTYEQYF.